These T cell receptor beta chains were read from a single sample in a study of regulatory T cells in long-lasting Graves disease. TCRdb processed the multiplex PCR reads anew with MiXCR; each CDR3 protein has one entry. The sample lists around 450,000 distinct CDR3 sequences, around 15% occurring once. This same sample was also taken into another study, of T cells in Graves' hyperthyroidism and ophthalmopathy.

Sample: peripheral blood mononuclear cells (PBMCs), taken at new diagnosis, from a patient treated with antithyroid drugs. These TCRs come from a man aged 40-50 years with Graves disease. The CDR3 runs from the conserved cysteine through the conserved F or W. A D gene is named only where the DNA matches it firmly. A row's size may be missing; if present it is once, few, many or a size class.

J: TRBJ1-3
size: few
V: TRBV19
D: NA
CDR3: CASSRSRSGNTIYF
DNA: TGTGCCAGTTCCCGCTCTCGCTCTGGAAACACCATATATTTT

J: TRBJ2-7
size: NA
V: TRBV27
D: TRBD1
CDR3: CASSSPLRDRNYEQYF
DNA: TGTGCCAGCAGTTCCCCCCTACGGGACAGAAACTACGAGCAGTACTTC

J: TRBJ1-2
size: few
V: TRBV14
D: TRBD1
CDR3: CASSRRGGALDYGYTF
DNA: TGTGCCAGCAGCCGCAGGGGGGGGGCCCTCGACTATGGCTACACCTTC

J: TRBJ2-1
size: few
V: TRBV10-3
D: TRBD2
CDR3: CAISLAGDEQFF
DNA: TGTGCCATCAGCCTAGCGGGAGACGAGCAGTTCTTC

J: TRBJ2-7
size: many
V: TRBV13
D: NA
CDR3: CASSTRREQYF
DNA: TGTGCCAGCAGTACCAGAAGGGAGCAGTACTTC

J: TRBJ2-1
size: NA
V: TRBV7-2
D: TRBD1
CDR3: CASSGQGFNDEQFF
DNA: TGTGCCAGCAGCGGACAGGGGTTTAACGATGAGCAGTTCTTC

J: TRBJ1-1
size: NA
V: TRBV20-1
D: NA
CDR3: CSARTGGVAEAFF
DNA: TGCAGTGCTAGAACGGGGGGGGTGGCTGAAGCTTTCTTT

J: TRBJ2-2
size: many
V: TRBV12-3/TRBV12-4
D: NA
CDR3: CASTLVGAGELFF
DNA: TGTGCCAGCACCCTGGTGGGGGCCGGGGAGCTGTTTTTT

J: TRBJ2-7
size: NA
V: TRBV11-2
D: TRBD2
CDR3: CASSQEGGYSGRAAYEQYF
DNA: TGTGCCAGCAGCCAAGAGGGGGGTTATAGCGGGAGGGCCGCCTACGAGCAGTACTTC

J: TRBJ2-7
size: NA
V: TRBV4-1
D: NA
CDR3: CASSQEGPSNSYEQYF
DNA: TGCGCCAGCAGCCAAGAAGGCCCCTCAAACTCCTACGAGCAGTACTTC

J: TRBJ2-7
size: many
V: TRBV5-1
D: NA
CDR3: CASSLIPGNYEQYF
DNA: TGCGCCAGCAGCTTGATCCCAGGGAACTACGAGCAGTACTTC

J: TRBJ2-3
size: many
V: TRBV28
D: NA
CDR3: CASLGSDTQYF
DNA: TGTGCCAGTTTGGGGTCAGATACGCAGTATTTT

J: TRBJ2-1
size: many
V: TRBV3-1
D: TRBD2
CDR3: CASSHEGTNYNEQFF
DNA: TGTGCCAGCAGCCACGAGGGGACTAACTACAATGAGCAGTTCTTC

J: TRBJ2-1
size: many
V: TRBV28
D: TRBD2
CDR3: CASRAWTSGNNEQFF
DNA: TGTGCCAGCAGGGCCTGGACTAGCGGCAACAATGAGCAGTTCTTC

J: TRBJ1-4
size: many
V: TRBV20-1
D: NA
CDR3: CSARDQAGYKLFF
DNA: TGCAGTGCTAGAGATCAGGCGGGGTACAAACTGTTTTTT

J: TRBJ2-5
size: many
V: TRBV11-2
D: TRBD1
CDR3: CASSFSATGGETQYF
DNA: TGTGCCAGCAGCTTTTCTGCGACAGGGGGGGAGACCCAGTACTTC

J: TRBJ1-4
size: NA
V: TRBV25-1
D: NA
CDR3: CASQTENNEKLFF
DNA: TGTGCCAGCCAGACAGAGAATAATGAAAAACTGTTTTTT

J: TRBJ2-4
size: many
V: TRBV12-3/TRBV12-4
D: NA
CDR3: CASSFGGRAKNIQYF
DNA: TGTGCCAGCAGTTTTGGAGGGAGGGCCAAAAACATTCAGTACTTC

J: TRBJ2-3
size: many
V: TRBV29-1
D: NA
CDR3: CSVDPGTDTQYF
DNA: TGCAGCGTTGACCCAGGGACAGATACGCAGTATTTT

J: TRBJ2-7
size: many
V: TRBV5-1
D: NA
CDR3: CASSLAGRDRDLPYEQYF
DNA: TGCGCCAGCAGCTTGGCCGGCAGGGACCGGGATTTACCCTACGAGCAGTACTTC

J: TRBJ1-5
size: few
V: TRBV6-1
D: NA
CDR3: CASSAGSNQPQHF
DNA: TGTGCCAGCAGTGCGGGGAGCAATCAGCCCCAGCATTTT

J: TRBJ2-5
size: many
V: TRBV20-1
D: NA
CDR3: CSGLRRYQETQYF
DNA: TGCAGTGGATTGCGGCGGTACCAAGAGACCCAGTACTTC

J: TRBJ2-5
size: many
V: TRBV30
D: NA
CDR3: CAWSGGLGETQYF
DNA: TGTGCCTGGAGTGGGGGGCTGGGAGAGACCCAGTACTTC

J: TRBJ2-5
size: many
V: TRBV28
D: NA
CDR3: CASSGTGTYQETQYF
DNA: TGTGCCAGCAGTGGGACCGGGACATACCAAGAGACCCAGTACTTC

J: TRBJ2-5
size: many
V: TRBV11-2
D: TRBD2
CDR3: CASSSGLGETQYF
DNA: TGTGCCAGCAGCTCGGGACTAGGGGAGACCCAGTACTTC

J: TRBJ2-7
size: few
V: TRBV7-6
D: NA
CDR3: CASSIADSYEQYF
DNA: TGTGCCAGCAGCATAGCGGATTCCTACGAGCAGTACTTC

J: TRBJ2-1
size: many
V: TRBV28
D: NA
CDR3: CASSLNTGTDYDNEQFF
DNA: TGTGCCAGCAGTCTAAACACGGGCACAGACTACGACAATGAGCAGTTCTTC

J: TRBJ1-1
size: many
V: TRBV28
D: NA
CDR3: CASSHQGESTEAFF
DNA: TGTGCCAGCAGTCATCAGGGTGAGAGTACTGAAGCTTTCTTT

J: TRBJ2-1
size: many
V: TRBV28
D: NA
CDR3: CASSLGLDNEQFF
DNA: TGTGCCAGCAGTTTAGGGCTCGACAATGAGCAGTTCTTC

J: TRBJ2-7
size: NA
V: TRBV27
D: TRBD1
CDR3: CASSLQSKQGLLQQYF
DNA: TGTGCCAGCAGTTTGCAATCAAAACAGGGGCTTCTCCAGCAGTACTTC

J: TRBJ2-3
size: many
V: TRBV3-1
D: NA
CDR3: CASSQEMFADTQYF
DNA: TGTGCCAGCAGCCAAGAGATGTTTGCAGATACGCAGTATTTT